This entry concerns a single T cell receptor beta chain. Its antigen remains unknown. Following extraction, RNA underwent reverse transcription to cDNA, which served as the sequencing template. The assay was immunoSEQ multiplex PCR, and TCRdb's table has in-frame clones only and misses some. The sample has about 180,000 clones; roughly 50% are singletons. Treatment denoted: oral pan-JAK inhibitor, 5-10 mg twice daily. This entry belongs to a study of CD8+ T cells in alopecia areata. Notes on the study in general: Scalp and blood samples kept many expanded lesional clones throughout tofacitinib.

The CDR3 length is 14 residues. Per germline, CDR1 MGHRA and CDR2 YSYEKL. V was clipped by 1 base and J by 4 bases, with 10 bases between them. This receptor was taken from a human donor with alopecia areata. This chain joins TRBV4-1 and TRBJ1-1; D is possibly TRBD1 (6 bases). The sequenced sample was CD8+ T cells sorted from blood, obtained at week 24, from a patient treated with tofacitinib. The CDR3 nucleotides are TGCGCCAGCAGCCAAGCTAGGGGGGCCACTGAAGCTTTCTTT. It specifies CASSQARGATEAFF.